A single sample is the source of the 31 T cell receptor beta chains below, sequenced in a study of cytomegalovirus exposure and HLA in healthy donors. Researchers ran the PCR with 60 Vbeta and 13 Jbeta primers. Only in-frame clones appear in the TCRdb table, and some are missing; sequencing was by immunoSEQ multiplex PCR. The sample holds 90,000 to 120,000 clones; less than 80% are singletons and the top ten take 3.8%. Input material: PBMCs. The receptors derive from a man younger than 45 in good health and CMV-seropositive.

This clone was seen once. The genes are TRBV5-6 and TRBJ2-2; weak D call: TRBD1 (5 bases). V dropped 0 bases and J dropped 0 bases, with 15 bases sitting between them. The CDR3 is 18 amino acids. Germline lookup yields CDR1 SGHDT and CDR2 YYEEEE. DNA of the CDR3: TGTGCCAGCAGCTTGGCTATCGACAGCCTGGCGAACACCGGGGAGCTGTTTTTT. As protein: CASSLAIDSLANTGELFF.

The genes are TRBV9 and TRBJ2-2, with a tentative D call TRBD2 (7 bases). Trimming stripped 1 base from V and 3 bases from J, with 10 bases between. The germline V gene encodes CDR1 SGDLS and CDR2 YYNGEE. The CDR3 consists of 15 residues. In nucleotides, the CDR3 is TGTGCCAGCAGCGTACGGGGGGCCGACACCGGGGAGCTGTTTTTT. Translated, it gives CASSVRGADTGELFF.

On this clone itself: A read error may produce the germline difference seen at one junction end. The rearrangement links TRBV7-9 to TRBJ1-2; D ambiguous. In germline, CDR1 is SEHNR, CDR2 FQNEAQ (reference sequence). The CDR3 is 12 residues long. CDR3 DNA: TGTTCCAGCAGCTTACCGGGCTATGGCTACACCTTC. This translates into CSSSLPGYGYTF.

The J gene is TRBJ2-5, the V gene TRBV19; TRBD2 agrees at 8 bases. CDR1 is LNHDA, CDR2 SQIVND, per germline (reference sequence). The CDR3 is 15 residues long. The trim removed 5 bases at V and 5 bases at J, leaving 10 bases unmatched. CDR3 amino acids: CASSVGTRGGETQYF. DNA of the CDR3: TGTGCCAGTAGTGTGGGGACTAGGGGGGGGGAGACCCAGTACTTC.

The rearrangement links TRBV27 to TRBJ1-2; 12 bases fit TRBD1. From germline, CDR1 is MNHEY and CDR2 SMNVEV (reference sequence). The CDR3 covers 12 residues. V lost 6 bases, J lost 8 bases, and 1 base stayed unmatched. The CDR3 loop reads CASRGTGGGYTF. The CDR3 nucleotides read TGTGCCAGCAGGGGGACAGGGGGCGGCTACACCTTC.

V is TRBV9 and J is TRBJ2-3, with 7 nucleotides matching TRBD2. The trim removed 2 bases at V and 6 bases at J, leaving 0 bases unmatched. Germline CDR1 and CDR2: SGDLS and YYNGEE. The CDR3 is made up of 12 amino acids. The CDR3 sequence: CASSVGGDTQYF. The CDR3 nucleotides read TGTGCCAGCAGCGTCGGGGGGGATACGCAGTATTTT.

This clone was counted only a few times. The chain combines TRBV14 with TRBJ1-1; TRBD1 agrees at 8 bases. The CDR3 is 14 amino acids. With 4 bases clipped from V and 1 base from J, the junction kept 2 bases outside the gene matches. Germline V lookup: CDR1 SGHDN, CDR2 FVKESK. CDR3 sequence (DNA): TGTGCCAGCAGCCCACAGGGGGGGAACACTGAAGCTTTCTTT. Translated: CASSPQGGNTEAFF.

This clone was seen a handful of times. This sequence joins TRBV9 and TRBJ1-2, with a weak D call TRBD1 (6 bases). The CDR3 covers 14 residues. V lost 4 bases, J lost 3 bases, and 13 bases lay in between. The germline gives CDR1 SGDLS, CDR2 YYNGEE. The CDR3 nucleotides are TGTGCCAGCAGCCTTATGTCAGGGGACTATGGCTACACCTTC. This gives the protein CASSLMSGDYGYTF.

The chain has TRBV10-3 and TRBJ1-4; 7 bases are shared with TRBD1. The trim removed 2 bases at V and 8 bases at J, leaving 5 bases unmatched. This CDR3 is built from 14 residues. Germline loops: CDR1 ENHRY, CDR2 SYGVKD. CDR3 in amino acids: CAISEGQVEEKLFF. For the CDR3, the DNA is TGTGCCATCAGTGAGGGACAGGTTGAAGAAAAACTGTTTTTT.

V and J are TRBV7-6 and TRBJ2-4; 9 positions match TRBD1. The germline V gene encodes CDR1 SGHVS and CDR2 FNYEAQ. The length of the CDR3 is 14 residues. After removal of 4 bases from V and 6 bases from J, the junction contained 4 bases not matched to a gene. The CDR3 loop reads CASSWGQGLNIQYF. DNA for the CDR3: TGTGCCAGCAGCTGGGGACAGGGTTTAAACATTCAGTACTTC.

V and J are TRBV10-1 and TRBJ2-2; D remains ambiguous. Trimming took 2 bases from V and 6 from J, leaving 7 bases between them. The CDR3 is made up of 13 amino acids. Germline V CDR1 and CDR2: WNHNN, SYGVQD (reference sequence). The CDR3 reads CASSEAVPGELFF. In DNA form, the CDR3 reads TGCGCCAGCAGTGAGGCAGTTCCCGGGGAGCTGTTTTTT.

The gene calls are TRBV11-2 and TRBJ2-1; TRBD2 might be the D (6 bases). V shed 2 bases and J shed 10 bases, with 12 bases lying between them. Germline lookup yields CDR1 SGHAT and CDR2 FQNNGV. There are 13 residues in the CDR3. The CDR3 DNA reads TGTGCCAGCAGCTTAATTCAGGAGGGGGAGCAGTTCTTC. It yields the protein CASSLIQEGEQFF.

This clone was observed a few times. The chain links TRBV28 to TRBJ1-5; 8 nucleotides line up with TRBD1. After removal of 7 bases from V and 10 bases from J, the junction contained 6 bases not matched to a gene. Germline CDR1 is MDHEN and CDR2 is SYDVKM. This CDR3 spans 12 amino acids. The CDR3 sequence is CASTNTGGPQHF. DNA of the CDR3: TGTGCCAGCACCAACACAGGGGGACCCCAGCATTTT.

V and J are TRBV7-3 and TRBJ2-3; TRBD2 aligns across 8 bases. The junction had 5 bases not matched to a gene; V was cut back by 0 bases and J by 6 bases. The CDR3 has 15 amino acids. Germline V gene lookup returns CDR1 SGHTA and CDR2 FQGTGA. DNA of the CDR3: TGTGCCAGCAGCTTAACGGGACTAGAATCCGATACGCAGTATTTT. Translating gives CASSLTGLESDTQYF.

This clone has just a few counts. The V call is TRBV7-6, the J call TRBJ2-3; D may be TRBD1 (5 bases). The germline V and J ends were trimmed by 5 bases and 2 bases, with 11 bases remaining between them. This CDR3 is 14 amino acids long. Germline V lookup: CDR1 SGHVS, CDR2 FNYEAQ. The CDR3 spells CASSEQVYTDTQYF. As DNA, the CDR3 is TGTGCCAGCAGCGAACAGGTGTACACAGATACGCAGTATTTT. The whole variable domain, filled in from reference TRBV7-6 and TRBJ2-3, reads GAGVSQSPRYKVTKRGQDVALRCDPISGHVSLYWYRQALGQGPEFLTYFNYEAQQDKSGLPNDRFSAERPEGSISTLTIQRTEQRDSAMYRCASSEQVYTDTQYFGPGTRLTVL.

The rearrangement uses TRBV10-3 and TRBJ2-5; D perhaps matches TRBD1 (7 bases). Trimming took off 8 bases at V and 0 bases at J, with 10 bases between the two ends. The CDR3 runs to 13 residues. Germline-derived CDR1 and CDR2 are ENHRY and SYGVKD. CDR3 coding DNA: TGTGCCATCGCAGGGGGGTACCAAGAGACCCAGTACTTC. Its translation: CAIAGGYQETQYF.

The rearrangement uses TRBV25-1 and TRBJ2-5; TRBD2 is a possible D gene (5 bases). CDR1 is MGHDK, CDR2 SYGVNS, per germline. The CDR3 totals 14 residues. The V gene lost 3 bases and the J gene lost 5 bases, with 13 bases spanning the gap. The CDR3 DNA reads TGTGCCAGCAGTGATGCGGGCAGCGCCGAGACCCAGTACTTC. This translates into CASSDAGSAETQYF.

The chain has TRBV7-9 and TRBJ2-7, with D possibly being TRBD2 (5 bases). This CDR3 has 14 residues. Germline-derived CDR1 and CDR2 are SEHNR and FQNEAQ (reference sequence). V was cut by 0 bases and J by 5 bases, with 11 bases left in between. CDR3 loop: CASSLAVGGHEQYF. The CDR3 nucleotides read TGTGCCAGCAGCTTAGCAGTAGGAGGTCACGAGCAGTACTTC.

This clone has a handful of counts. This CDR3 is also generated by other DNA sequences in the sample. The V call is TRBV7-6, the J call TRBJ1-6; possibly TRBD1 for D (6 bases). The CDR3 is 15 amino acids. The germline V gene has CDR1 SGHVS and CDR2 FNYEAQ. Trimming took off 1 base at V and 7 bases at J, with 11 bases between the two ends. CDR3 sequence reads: CASSLGQGRNSPLHF. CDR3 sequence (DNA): TGTGCCAGCAGCTTAGGTCAGGGGCGGAATTCACCCCTCCACTTT.

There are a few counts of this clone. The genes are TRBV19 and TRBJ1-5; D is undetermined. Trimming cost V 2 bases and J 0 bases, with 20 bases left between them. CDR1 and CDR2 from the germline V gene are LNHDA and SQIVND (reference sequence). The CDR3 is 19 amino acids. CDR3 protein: CASSIIIVSEAYSNQPQHF. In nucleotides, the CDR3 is TGTGCCAGTAGTATAATTATTGTTAGTGAGGCCTATAGCAATCAGCCCCAGCATTTT.

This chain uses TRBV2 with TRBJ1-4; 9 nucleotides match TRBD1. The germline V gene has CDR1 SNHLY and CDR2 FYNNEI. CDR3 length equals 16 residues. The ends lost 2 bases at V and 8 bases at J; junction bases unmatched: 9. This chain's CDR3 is CASSESWDRAWEKLFF. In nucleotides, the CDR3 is TGTGCCAGCAGTGAAAGCTGGGACAGGGCCTGGGAAAAACTGTTTTTT.

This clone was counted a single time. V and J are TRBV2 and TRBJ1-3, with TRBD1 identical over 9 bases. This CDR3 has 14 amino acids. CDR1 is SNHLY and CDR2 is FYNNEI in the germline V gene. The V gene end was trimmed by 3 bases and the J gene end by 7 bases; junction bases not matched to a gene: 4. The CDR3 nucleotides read TGTGCCAGCAGTGACTGGGACAGGGTCAACACCATATATTTT. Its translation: CASSDWDRVNTIYF.

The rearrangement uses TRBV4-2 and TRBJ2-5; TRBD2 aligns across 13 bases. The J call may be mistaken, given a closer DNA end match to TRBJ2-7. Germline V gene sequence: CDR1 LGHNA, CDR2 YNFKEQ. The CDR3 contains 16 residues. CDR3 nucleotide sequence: TGTGCCAGCAGCCAAGGGACTAGCGGGGGATCCTACGAGCAGTACTTC. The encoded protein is CASSQGTSGGSYEQYF.

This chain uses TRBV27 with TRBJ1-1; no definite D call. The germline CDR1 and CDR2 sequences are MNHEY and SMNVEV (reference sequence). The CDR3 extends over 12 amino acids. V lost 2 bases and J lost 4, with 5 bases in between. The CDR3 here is CASSLRGTEAFF. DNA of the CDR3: TGTGCCAGCAGTTTACGGGGCACTGAAGCTTTCTTT.

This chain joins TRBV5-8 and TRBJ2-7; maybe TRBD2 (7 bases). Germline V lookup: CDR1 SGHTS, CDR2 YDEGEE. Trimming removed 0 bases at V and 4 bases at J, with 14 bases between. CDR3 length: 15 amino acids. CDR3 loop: CASSLGRGLSYEQYF. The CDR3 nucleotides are TGTGCCAGCAGCTTGGGGCGGGGGCTGTCGTACGAGCAGTACTTC.

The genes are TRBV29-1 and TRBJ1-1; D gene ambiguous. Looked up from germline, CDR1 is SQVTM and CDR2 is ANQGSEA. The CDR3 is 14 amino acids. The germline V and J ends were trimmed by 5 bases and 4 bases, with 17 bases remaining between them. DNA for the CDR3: TGCAGCGTTCACTTGCAGGTTATCGGCACTGAAGCTTTCTTT. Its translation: CSVHLQVIGTEAFF.

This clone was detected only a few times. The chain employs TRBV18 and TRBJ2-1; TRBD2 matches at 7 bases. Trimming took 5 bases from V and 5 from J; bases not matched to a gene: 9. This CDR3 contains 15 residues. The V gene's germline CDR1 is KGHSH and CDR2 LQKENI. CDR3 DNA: TGTGCCAGCTCAACGGGGATAGCGGGTGACAATGAGCAGTTCTTC. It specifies CASSTGIAGDNEQFF.

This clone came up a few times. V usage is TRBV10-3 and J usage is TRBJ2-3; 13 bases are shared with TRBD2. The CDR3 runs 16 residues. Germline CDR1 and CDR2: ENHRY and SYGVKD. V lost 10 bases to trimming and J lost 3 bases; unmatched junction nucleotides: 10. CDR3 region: CATTPGTSGDTDTQYF. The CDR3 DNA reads TGTGCCACAACACCCGGGACTAGCGGGGATACAGATACGCAGTATTTT.

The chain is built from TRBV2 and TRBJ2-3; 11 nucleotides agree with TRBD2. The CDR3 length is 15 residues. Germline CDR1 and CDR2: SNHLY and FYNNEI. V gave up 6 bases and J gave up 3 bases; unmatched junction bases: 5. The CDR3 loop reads CASRLAGGTTDTQYF. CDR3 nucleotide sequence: TGTGCCAGCAGGCTAGCGGGGGGTACGACAGATACGCAGTATTTT.

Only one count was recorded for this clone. CDR3 region: CASSPREGPGEKLFF. The CDR3 coding sequence is TGTGCCAGCAGTCCGAGGGAGGGACCCGGGGAAAAACTGTTTTTT. This chain links TRBV27 with TRBJ1-4; possible D gene TRBD1, 5 bases. V gave up 5 bases and J gave up 8 bases, with 18 bases separating them. From germline, CDR1 is MNHEY and CDR2 SMNVEV (reference sequence). The CDR3 spans 15 residues.

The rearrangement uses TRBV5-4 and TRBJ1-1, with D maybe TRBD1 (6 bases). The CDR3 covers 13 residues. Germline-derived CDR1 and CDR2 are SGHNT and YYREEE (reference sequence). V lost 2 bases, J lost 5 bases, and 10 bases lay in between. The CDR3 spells CASSLNRETEAFF. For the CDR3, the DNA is TGTGCCAGCAGCTTAAACAGGGAGACTGAAGCTTTCTTT.